These 3 T cell receptor beta chains were sequenced from one sample in a study of a mutant IDH1 vaccine in newly diagnosed glioma. Stated time point: week 23, last vaccination. It was 300 ug of mutant IDH1 20-mer peptide that made up each vaccine dose, given with topical imiquimod. Repertoires were generated with immunoSEQ multiplex PCR, while TCRdb's copy carries only in-frame clones and drops some. The table has some 30,000 clones, over 75% seen once; the top ten hold around 2.4%. Antigen specificity for these receptors is unknown. The sample consisted of PBMCs, taken from a glioma patient whose treatment included an IDH1 peptide vaccine. The receptors derive from a man aged 40-50 years with glioma.

The genes are TRBV5-4 and TRBJ2-2, with 9 bases identical to TRBD1. The CDR3 spans 16 residues. Looked up from germline, CDR1 is SGHNT and CDR2 is YYREEE (reference sequence). V was pared by 0 bases and J by 1 base, with 1 base of the junction left unmatched. Here the CDR3 reads CASSLGGQGNTGELFF. The CDR3 DNA sequence: TGTGCCAGCAGCTTGGGGGGACAGGGGAACACCGGGGAGCTGTTTTTT.

The genes are TRBV2 and TRBJ2-5; the D gene is possibly TRBD2 (5 bases). V was pared by 4 bases and J by 5 bases, with 14 bases between. The germline V gene has CDR1 SNHLY and CDR2 FYNNEI. The CDR3 length is 14 residues. The CDR3 nucleotides are TGTGCCAGCAGTGGTAGCGTAGCGTGGGAGACCCAGTACTTC. Its translation is CASSGSVAWETQYF.

The rearrangement uses TRBV18 and TRBJ2-1; no definite D call. Trimming pared 4 bases from V and 5 bases from J, leaving 9 bases between. Germline V gene sequence: CDR1 KGHSH, CDR2 LQKENI. The length of the CDR3 is 13 residues. CDR3 DNA: TGTGCCAGCTCACAGGAACAGCACAATGAGCAGTTCTTC. Its protein is CASSQEQHNEQFF.